The 9 T cell receptor beta chains given below trace back to one sample, sequenced in a study of cytomegalovirus exposure and HLA in healthy donors. PCR primers comprised 60 Vbeta and 13 Jbeta primers. Sequenced by immunoSEQ multiplex PCR; TCRdb stores in-frame clones only, minus some. The table has around 110,000 clones, around 70% seen once. The material sequenced was PBMCs. The receptors were sampled from a young woman in good health and CMV-seronegative.

This sequence joins TRBV28 and TRBJ1-1; 7 nucleotides agree with TRBD1. CDR1 MDHEN and CDR2 SYDVKM come from the germline V gene. This CDR3 contains 15 residues. Losses at the gene ends were 3 bases for V and 1 base for J; bases not matched to a gene: 5. The CDR3 loop reads CASSFRGLWNTEAFF. The CDR3 DNA follows: TGTGCCAGCAGTTTCAGGGGGTTGTGGAACACTGAAGCTTTCTTT.

In its sample, this clone was seen once. This chain's CDR3 is CASSFETEGSQSLHF. For the CDR3, the DNA is TGCGCCAGCAGCTTCGAAACAGAGGGCTCTCAGTCCCTCCACTTT. The chain employs TRBV5-1 and TRBJ1-6; D remains ambiguous. V gave up 2 bases and J gave up 14 bases, with 20 bases separating them. Germline V gene lookup returns CDR1 SGHRS and CDR2 YFSETQ. The CDR3 contains 15 residues.

The chain employs TRBV5-1 and TRBJ2-7; D gene ambiguous. Germline CDR1 is SGHRS and CDR2 is YFSETQ. Trimming removed 1 base at V and 2 bases at J, with 10 bases between. CDR3 length: 14 residues. The DNA for the CDR3 is TGCGCCAGCAGCTTGAGGCAGGCCACCTACGAGCAGTACTTC. As protein: CASSLRQATYEQYF.

Turning to this clone: One end of the junction varies from germline; a read error may be responsible. The V call is TRBV7-9, the J call TRBJ2-5, with D maybe TRBD1 (5 bases). CDR1 is SEHNR, CDR2 FQNEAQ, per germline (reference sequence). The CDR3 has 13 residues. CDR3 sequence: CASRLGAQETQYF. As DNA, the CDR3 is TGTGCCAGCAGATTAGGGGCACAAGAGACCCAGTACTTC.

V gene TRBV19 combines with J gene TRBJ1-1; 7 nucleotides agree with TRBD1. The germline V gene has CDR1 LNHDA and CDR2 SQIVND (reference sequence). Germline trimming cut 3 bases from V and 0 bases from J; bases unmatched to any gene: 1. The CDR3 length is 14 residues. The CDR3 nucleotides read TGTGCCAGTAGTATCGACAGGGTGAACACTGAAGCTTTCTTT. Protein: CASSIDRVNTEAFF.

V usage is TRBV30 and J usage is TRBJ1-1, with D hard to call. The germline V gene has CDR1 GTSNPN and CDR2 SVGIG (reference sequence). With 1 base removed from V and 1 base from J, the gap between germline ends came to 13 bases. This CDR3 contains 15 residues. In DNA form, the CDR3 reads TGTGCCTGGAGTGCGGTTAATTCAGGGAACACTGAAGCTTTCTTT. It yields the protein CAWSAVNSGNTEAFF.

V usage is TRBV18 and J usage is TRBJ2-5, with a weak D call TRBD2 (6 bases). The germline V gene encodes CDR1 KGHSH and CDR2 LQKENI. The V and J ends lost 3 bases and 4 bases respectively, with 15 bases between them. The CDR3 has 15 residues. The CDR3 DNA sequence: TGTGCCAGCTCACCCCCTGGAGGGCAAGGAGAGACCCAGTACTTC. It codes for CASSPPGGQGETQYF.

The gene calls are TRBV2 and TRBJ1-5, with 7 bases fitting TRBD1. The length of the CDR3 is 16 residues. Germline-derived CDR1 and CDR2 are SNHLY and FYNNEI. After removal of 3 bases from V and 5 bases from J, the junction contained 10 bases not matched to a gene. The CDR3 loop reads CASSEILDRRDQPQHF. CDR3 nucleotide sequence: TGTGCCAGCAGTGAGATTTTGGACAGGCGGGATCAGCCCCAGCATTTT.

The V call is TRBV19, the J call TRBJ1-1; maybe TRBD1 (5 bases). The germline CDR1 and CDR2 sequences are LNHDA and SQIVND (reference sequence). The CDR3 spans 19 residues. Trimming stripped 1 base from V and 0 bases from J, with 21 bases between. CDR3 coding DNA: TGTGCCAGTAGTATAGGTAGAAAGTACAGGAGCAACATGAACACTGAAGCTTTCTTT. Translating it yields CASSIGRKYRSNMNTEAFF.